The 22 T cell receptor beta chains reported below all come from one sample, sequenced in a study of type 1 regulatory T cells. MiXCR was run by TCRdb on the reads, yielding one entry per CDR3 protein. The profile shows under 85,000 distinct CDR3 sequences, 45% to 50% of them singletons. Antigens of these TCRs are unknown. Sequenced material: cultured non-Tr1 T cells, either the whole culture or a sorted T cell fraction (not recorded which). The receptors derive from a human donor in good health.

This clonotype was seen more than once but under ten times. The gene calls are TRBV25-1 and TRBJ2-2; D not certain. CDR3 length: 13 residues. Looked up from germline, CDR1 is MGHDK and CDR2 is SYGVNS. Deletions cut 6 bases from V and 4 bases from J, with 9 bases between. DNA for the CDR3: TGTGCCAGCAGAGTACCGGGCACCGGGGAGCTGTTTTTT. As protein: CASRVPGTGELFF.

This clonotype was seen a few times. The V gene is TRBV28, the J gene TRBJ1-5; perhaps TRBD1 as D (6 bases). Germline CDR1 reads MDHEN; CDR2 reads SYDVKM. V was trimmed by 8 bases and J by 0 bases, leaving 14 bases between them. The CDR3 has 15 amino acids. This CDR3 is CASCTQGNSNQPQHF. Here the CDR3 DNA reads TGTGCCAGCTGCACTCAGGGGAATAGCAATCAGCCCCAGCATTTT.

This clonotype was detected ten times or more. The rearrangement links TRBV7-8 to TRBJ2-1; TRBD2 matches 11 bases. The length of the CDR3 is 18 residues. V shed 7 bases and J 1 base; nucleotides not matched to a gene: 12. CDR1 and CDR2 (germline): SGHVS, FQNEAQ. This chain's CDR3 is CASMLLIAGGLSYNEQFF. The CDR3 DNA is TGTGCCAGCATGCTTCTAATAGCGGGGGGGCTGTCCTACAATGAGCAGTTCTTC.

This rearrangement joins TRBV5-1 to TRBJ2-5; TRBD1 aligns across 8 bases. Per germline, CDR1 SGHRS and CDR2 YFSETQ. Trimming at V came to 2 bases and at J to 1 base, leaving 10 bases not matched to a gene. The CDR3 is 17 amino acids. The CDR3 bases are TGCGCCAGCAGCTTCGGCGGGACAGGCGGGTTCCAAGAGACCCAGTACTTC. Its protein is CASSFGGTGGFQETQYF.

This clonotype came up once. Sequence at one end of the junction differs from germline and may be a read error. The V gene is TRBV7-9, the J gene TRBJ1-2, with 7 bases identical to TRBD1. CDR1 and CDR2 (germline): SEHNR, FQNEAQ (reference sequence). The CDR3 contains 15 residues. The CDR3 coding sequence is TGTGCCAGCAGCGCCCAGACAGGGTTCGACTATGGCTACGCCTTC. Protein product: CASSAQTGFDYGYAF.

This clonotype was seen a few times. V and J are TRBV5-1 and TRBJ2-1; the D gene could be TRBD1 or TRBD2 (5 bases each). CDR3 size: 14 residues. Germline V gene sequence: CDR1 SGHRS, CDR2 YFSETQ. The V gene lost 1 base and the J gene lost 8 bases, with 13 bases spanning the gap. The CDR3 protein is CASSLPGPRDEQFF. DNA of the CDR3: TGCGCCAGCAGCTTGCCAGGGCCGAGGGATGAGCAGTTCTTC.

Of note for this clonotype: Germline is not matched at one junction end, which may reflect a read error. The genes are TRBV5-1 and TRBJ2-2; D assignment may be TRBD1 or TRBD2 (5 bases each). The CDR3 is made up of 16 amino acids. From germline, CDR1 is SGHRS and CDR2 YFSETQ. Here the CDR3 reads CASSFAGLGSTGKLSF. The CDR3, as DNA: TGCGCCAGCAGCTTCGCAGGGTTGGGCAGCACCGGGAAGCTGTCTTTT.

The gene calls are TRBV5-1 and TRBJ2-5; 9 bases are a match to TRBD2. The CDR3 has 15 residues. Germline-derived CDR1 and CDR2 are SGHRS and YFSETQ. Trimming at V came to 4 bases and at J to 1 base, leaving 5 bases not matched to a gene. The CDR3 bases are TGCGCCAGCAGCCCCGCGGGGGGGAGCCAAGAGACCCAGTACTTC. It specifies CASSPAGGSQETQYF.

The DNA of the CDR3 is TGTGCCAGCAGCCTCCGGAGGATCCCCTCTGGGGCCAACGTCCTGACTTTC. It is translated as CASSLRRIPSGANVLTF. J is TRBJ2-6 and V is TRBV6-2 or TRBV6-3; maybe TRBD2 (5 bases). This CDR3 spans 17 amino acids. Per germline, CDR1 MNHEY and CDR2 SVGEGT. V dropped 6 bases and J dropped 0 bases, with 15 bases sitting between them.

This clonotype was counted only a few times. This chain connects TRBV5-1 to TRBJ2-3; a possible D gene is TRBD2 (5 bases). Germline lookup yields CDR1 SGHRS and CDR2 YFSETQ. The CDR3 sequence is 16 residues long. Deletions cut 4 bases from V and 6 bases from J, with 21 bases between. The CDR3 is CASSPPLVEESDTQYF. The CDR3 nucleotides read TGCGCCAGCAGCCCCCCCCTCGTGGAGGAGTCGGATACGCAGTATTTT.

This chain uses TRBV12-3 or TRBV12-4 with TRBJ2-7; possibly TRBD1 or TRBD2 for D (5 bases each). This CDR3 has 13 residues. Trimming stripped 7 bases from V and 7 bases from J, with 17 bases between. The CDR3 DNA follows: TGTGCCAGCAATTCAACCGGGGACGGGGAGCAGTACTTC. This codes for CASNSTGDGEQYF.

This clonotype was counted only a few times. The chain combines TRBV19 with TRBJ2-7, with D perhaps TRBD1 or TRBD2 (5 bases each). Germline loops: CDR1 LNHDA, CDR2 SQIVND (reference sequence). Trimming removed 1 base from V and 5 bases from J, with 27 bases in between. The CDR3 runs 19 residues. This CDR3 reads CASSIVPGTVSFNLDEQYF. As DNA, the CDR3 is TGTGCCAGTAGTATAGTTCCCGGGACGGTTAGTTTCAACTTGGACGAGCAGTACTTC.

This clonotype was observed a handful of times. The chain couples TRBV11-2 to TRBJ2-7; D is unresolved. Trimming removed 0 bases at V and 3 bases at J, with 6 bases between. Per germline, CDR1 SGHAT and CDR2 FQNNGV. The CDR3 extends over 13 amino acids. CDR3 in amino acids: CASSLDFGYEQYF. The CDR3 DNA follows: TGTGCCAGCAGCTTAGATTTTGGCTACGAGCAGTACTTC.

This sequence joins TRBV4-1 and TRBJ1-2; a possible D gene is TRBD1 (6 bases). This CDR3 spans 15 amino acids. Trimming took off 0 bases at V and 4 bases at J, with 12 bases between the two ends. Germline values: CDR1 MGHRA, CDR2 YSYEKL. In nucleotides, the CDR3 is TGCGCCAGCAGCCAAGATCGGGGGCCCTCCTATGGCTACACCTTC. Protein product: CASSQDRGPSYGYTF.

The chain couples TRBV27 to TRBJ1-5; D gene unclear. There are 14 residues in the CDR3. Germline CDR1 and CDR2: MNHEY and SMNVEV (reference sequence). The germline V and J ends were trimmed by 6 bases and 0 bases, with 9 bases remaining between them. In DNA form, the CDR3 reads TGTGCCAGCAGGAAAACCTATAGCAATCAGCCCCAGCATTTT. It encodes CASRKTYSNQPQHF.

This clonotype occurred many times. The chain recombines TRBV5-1 with TRBJ2-2; D is unclear. The length of the CDR3 is 14 residues. With 1 base removed from V and 6 bases from J, the gap between germline ends came to 10 bases. Germline V gene lookup returns CDR1 SGHRS and CDR2 YFSETQ. CDR3 sequence: CASSLKGSAGELFF. Written as DNA, the CDR3 is TGCGCCAGCAGCTTGAAAGGTTCCGCCGGGGAGCTGTTTTTT.

The chain employs TRBV5-6 and TRBJ2-5; no reliable D call. The length of the CDR3 is 13 residues. V was cut by 4 bases and J by 3 bases, with 10 bases left in between. CDR1 and CDR2 from the germline V gene are SGHDT and YYEEEE. The CDR3 protein is CASSRWTEETQYF. CDR3 nucleotides: TGTGCCAGCAGCCGCTGGACGGAAGAGACCCAGTACTTC.

The genes are TRBV20-1 and TRBJ1-2, with D possibly matching TRBD1 (6 bases). CDR3 length: 13 residues. Germline-derived CDR1 and CDR2 are DFQATT and SNEGSKA (reference sequence). Trimming stripped 7 bases from V and 1 base from J, with 13 bases between. CDR3 in amino acids: CSGRDTNNYGYTF. In DNA form, the CDR3 reads TGCAGTGGTCGGGACACCAATAACTATGGCTACACCTTC.

The genes are TRBV5-4 and TRBJ2-7; possibly TRBD2 for D (5 bases). The CDR3 is made up of 13 amino acids. The ends were cut back, 0 bases at V and 4 bases at J, with 8 bases in the middle. Germline V gives CDR1 SGHNT, CDR2 YYREEE (reference sequence). In nucleotides, the CDR3 is TGTGCCAGCAGCTTGGGACTACAATACGAGCAGTACTTC. Translated, it gives CASSLGLQYEQYF.

The gene calls are TRBV7-3 and TRBJ1-6; D not certain. Trimming removed 2 bases at V and 7 bases at J, with 6 bases between. The CDR3 length is 13 residues. The germline V gene has CDR1 SGHTA and CDR2 FQGTGA. CDR3 nucleotide sequence: TGTGCCAGCAGCTTAGCCAACAATTCACCCCTCCACTTT. Its protein product is CASSLANNSPLHF.

The sample holds a few counts of this clonotype. The gene calls are TRBV23-1 and TRBJ2-7; the match to TRBD1 covers 8 bases. TRBV23-1 belongs to the ORF category, with a function that is uncertain. The CDR3 covers 14 residues. V lost 6 bases, J lost 6 bases, and 10 bases stayed unmatched. For the CDR3, the DNA is TGCGCCAGCAGGCTCGGGACAGGACGGGGCGAGCAGTACTTC. Translated, it gives CASRLGTGRGEQYF.

The chain employs TRBV5-1 and TRBJ1-5; possibly TRBD1 for D (5 bases). Germline V CDR1 and CDR2: SGHRS, YFSETQ. V lost 5 bases and J lost 5, with 11 bases in between. This CDR3 spans 13 amino acids. The CDR3 is CASSPGLDQPQHF. The DNA of the CDR3 is TGCGCCAGCAGTCCAGGGTTGGATCAGCCCCAGCATTTT.